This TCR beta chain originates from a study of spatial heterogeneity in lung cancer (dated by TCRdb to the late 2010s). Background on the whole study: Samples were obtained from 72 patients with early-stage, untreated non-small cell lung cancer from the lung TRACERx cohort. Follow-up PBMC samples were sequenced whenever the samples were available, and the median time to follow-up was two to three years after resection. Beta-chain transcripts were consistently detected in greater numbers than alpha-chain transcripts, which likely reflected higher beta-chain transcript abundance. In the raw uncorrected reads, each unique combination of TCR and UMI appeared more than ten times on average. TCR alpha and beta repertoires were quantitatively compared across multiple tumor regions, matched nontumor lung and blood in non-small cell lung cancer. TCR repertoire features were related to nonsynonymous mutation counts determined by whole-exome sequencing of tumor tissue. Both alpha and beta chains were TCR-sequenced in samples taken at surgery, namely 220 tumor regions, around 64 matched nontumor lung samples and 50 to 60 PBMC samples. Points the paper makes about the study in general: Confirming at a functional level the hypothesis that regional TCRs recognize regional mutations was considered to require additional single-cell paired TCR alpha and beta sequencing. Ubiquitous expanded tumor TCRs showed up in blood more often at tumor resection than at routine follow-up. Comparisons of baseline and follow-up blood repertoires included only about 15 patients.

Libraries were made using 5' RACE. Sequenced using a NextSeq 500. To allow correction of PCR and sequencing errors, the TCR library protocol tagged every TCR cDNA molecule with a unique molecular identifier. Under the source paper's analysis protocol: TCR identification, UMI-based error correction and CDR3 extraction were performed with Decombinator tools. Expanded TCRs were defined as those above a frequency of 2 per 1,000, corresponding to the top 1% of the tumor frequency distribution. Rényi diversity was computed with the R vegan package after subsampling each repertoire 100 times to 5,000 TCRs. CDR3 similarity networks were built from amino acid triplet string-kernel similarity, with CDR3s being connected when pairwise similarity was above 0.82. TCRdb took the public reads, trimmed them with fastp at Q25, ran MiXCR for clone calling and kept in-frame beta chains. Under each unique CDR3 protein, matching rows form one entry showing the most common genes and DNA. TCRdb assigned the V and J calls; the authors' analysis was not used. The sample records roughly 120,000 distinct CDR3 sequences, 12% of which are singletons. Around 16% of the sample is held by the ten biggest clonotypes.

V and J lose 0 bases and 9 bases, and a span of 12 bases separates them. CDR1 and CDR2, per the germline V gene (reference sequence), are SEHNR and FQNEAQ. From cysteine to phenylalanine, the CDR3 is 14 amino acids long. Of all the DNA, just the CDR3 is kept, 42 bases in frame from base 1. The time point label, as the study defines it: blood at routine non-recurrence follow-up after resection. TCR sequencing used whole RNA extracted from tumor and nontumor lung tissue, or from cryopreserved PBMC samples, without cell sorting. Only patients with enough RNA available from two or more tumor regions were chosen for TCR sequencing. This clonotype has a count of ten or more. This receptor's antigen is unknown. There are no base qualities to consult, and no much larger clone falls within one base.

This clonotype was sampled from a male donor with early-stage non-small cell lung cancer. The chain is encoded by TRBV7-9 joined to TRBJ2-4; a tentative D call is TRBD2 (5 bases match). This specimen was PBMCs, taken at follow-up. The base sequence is TGTGCCAGCAGCTTAGCCGCCCCAGAGGGCATTCAGTACTTC. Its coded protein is CASSLAAPEGIQYF.